Following are 15 T cell receptor beta chains from one sample sequenced in a study of cytomegalovirus exposure and HLA in healthy donors. Some clones are missing from TCRdb's copy, which holds only in-frame ones; the method was immunoSEQ multiplex PCR. The profile shows fewer than 400,000 clones, approximately 86% of them singletons. The sample taken for sequencing was PBMCs. The receptors come from a man aged 30 to 45 in good health and CMV-seronegative.

The V and J genes are TRBV10-3 and TRBJ1-1; the D is unclear. The CDR3 consists of 11 residues. Germline assignment: CDR1 ENHRY and CDR2 SYGVKD. Trimming removed 3 bases at V and 10 bases at J, with 9 bases between. The CDR3 DNA follows: TGTGCCATCAGTGACGGTCTTGGAGCTTTCTTT. It yields the protein CAISDGLGAFF.

The chain uses TRBV5-1 and TRBJ1-6, with a tentative D call TRBD1 (6 bases). The V gene's germline CDR1 is SGHRS and CDR2 YFSETQ. With 4 bases removed from V and 7 bases from J, the gap between germline ends came to 15 bases. CDR3 length: 15 residues. This chain's CDR3 is CASSMQTGSNSPLHF. In DNA form, the CDR3 reads TGCGCCAGCAGCATGCAGACAGGATCAAATTCACCCCTCCACTTT.

The chain links TRBV4-3 to TRBJ2-1; TRBD2 agrees at 7 bases. The CDR3 has 17 residues. Germline V gene data show CDR1 as LGHNA and CDR2 as YSLEER. V was clipped by 4 bases and J by 6 bases; unmatched bases: 15. CDR3 nucleotide sequence: TGCGCCAGCAGCCGACACCTCAGCGGGGCAACTTCCAATGAGCAGTTCTTC. Translation gives CASSRHLSGATSNEQFF.

This clone was seen a handful of times. The V call is TRBV6-5, the J call TRBJ1-6, with TRBD1 identical over 7 bases. Germline V CDR1 and CDR2: MNHEY, SVGAGI. V gave up 8 bases and J gave up 14 bases; unmatched junction bases: 6. This CDR3 region has 11 residues. This CDR3 is CASGRGNSLHF. The CDR3, as DNA: TGTGCCAGCGGCAGGGGGAACTCCCTCCACTTT.

The chain carries TRBV9 and TRBJ2-5; no clear D gene. This CDR3 has 14 amino acids. V dropped 0 bases and J dropped 5 bases, with 11 bases sitting between them. The germline V gene encodes CDR1 SGDLS and CDR2 YYNGEE. The CDR3 loop is CASSVGSIEETQYF. CDR3 in DNA: TGTGCCAGCAGCGTAGGGTCCATTGAGGAGACCCAGTACTTC.

This chain uses TRBV9 with TRBJ2-2; TRBD2 matches at 13 bases. This CDR3 spans 16 amino acids. Trimming at V came to 0 bases and at J to 6 bases, leaving 2 bases not matched to a gene. Looked up from germline, CDR1 is SGDLS and CDR2 is YYNGEE. CDR3 in amino acids: CASSVVTSGGPGELFF. In nucleotides, the CDR3 is TGTGCCAGCAGCGTAGTGACTAGCGGGGGGCCCGGGGAGCTGTTTTTT.

This clone has a single count. J is TRBJ2-1 and V is TRBV10-2, with 8 nucleotides matching TRBD1. The CDR3 is 14 residues long. Losses at the gene ends were 0 bases for V and 10 bases for J; bases not matched to a gene: 5. CDR1 is WSHSY, CDR2 SAAADI, per germline. Here the CDR3 reads CASSESIQGAEQFF. The CDR3 DNA follows: TGCGCCAGCAGTGAGTCGATCCAGGGGGCAGAGCAGTTCTTC.

This clone has only one observation. This sequence joins TRBV5-6 and TRBJ2-7; TRBD1 agrees at 9 bases. The V and J ends lost 5 bases and 3 bases, in that order; junction bases with no gene match: 9. The CDR3 is made up of 15 amino acids. The germline V gene has CDR1 SGHDT and CDR2 YYEEEE. CDR3 DNA: TGTGCCAGCAGACTACAGGGGGCGGACTACTACGAGCAGTACTTC. Translated: CASRLQGADYYEQYF.

The chain carries TRBV6-5 and TRBJ1-1; maybe TRBD1 (6 bases). Germline V lookup: CDR1 MNHEY, CDR2 SVGAGI. The V end was cut by 4 bases, the J end by 4 bases, with 16 bases between. This CDR3 has 15 residues. CDR3 region: CASSWAGAGSTEAFF. For the CDR3, the DNA is TGTGCCAGCAGTTGGGCGGGGGCCGGGAGCACTGAAGCTTTCTTT.

The chain is built from TRBV10-3 and TRBJ2-3; 8 nucleotides line up with TRBD2. The CDR3 is 15 amino acids. Germline loops: CDR1 ENHRY, CDR2 SYGVKD. Trimming cost V 10 bases and J 2 bases; bases outside gene matches: 11. The CDR3 nucleotides are TGTGCCACCACCTCGGGCGGGGGGCCCACAGATACGCAGTATTTT. This gives the protein CATTSGGGPTDTQYF.

This rearrangement joins TRBV7-6 to TRBJ2-2; TRBD2 matches 9 bases. The CDR3 runs 15 residues. V lost 1 base to trimming and J lost 4 bases; unmatched junction nucleotides: 1. CDR1 is SGHVS and CDR2 is FNYEAQ in the germline V gene. CDR3 DNA sequence: TGTGCCAGCAGCTTAGGCGGGGGGGTCACCGGGGAGCTGTTTTTT. Translated, it gives CASSLGGGVTGELFF.

This clone was picked up a small number of times. The V call is TRBV6-5, the J call TRBJ2-7; 8 nucleotides agree with TRBD2. The CDR3 is made up of 15 amino acids. The trim removed 4 bases at V and 3 bases at J, leaving 8 bases unmatched. Germline V CDR1 and CDR2: MNHEY, SVGAGI. CDR3 amino acids: CASSSLGRGDYEQYF. The CDR3 bases are TGTGCCAGCAGTTCCCTCGGGAGGGGGGACTACGAGCAGTACTTC.

V usage is TRBV18 and J usage is TRBJ1-6; 9 nucleotides match TRBD1. The V gene end was trimmed by 6 bases and the J gene end by 5 bases; junction bases not matched to a gene: 2. The CDR3 covers 14 residues. Germline-derived CDR1 and CDR2 are KGHSH and LQKENI. CDR3 nucleotides: TGTGCCAGCTCGCGGGACAGGGATAATTCACCCCTCCACTTT. Its translation is CASSRDRDNSPLHF.

This chain uses TRBV2 with TRBJ1-5, with D maybe TRBD1 (5 bases). CDR3 length: 13 amino acids. Germline V CDR1 and CDR2: SNHLY, FYNNEI. Trimming stripped 8 bases from V and 4 bases from J, with 12 bases between. CDR3 amino acids: CASAGRGNQPQHF. The CDR3 nucleotides read TGTGCCAGCGCGGGACGAGGGAATCAGCCCCAGCATTTT.

The chain recombines TRBV10-1 with TRBJ2-7; D is perhaps TRBD2 (7 bases). V shed 3 bases and J shed 6 bases, with 9 bases lying between them. CDR3 length: 12 residues. Looked up from germline, CDR1 is WNHNN and CDR2 is SYGVQD (reference sequence). CDR3 sequence reads: CASSDGGLEQYF. For the CDR3, the DNA is TGCGCCAGCAGTGACGGGGGGCTCGAGCAGTACTTC.